This is a list of T cell receptor beta chains from one sample in a study of T cells in Graves' hyperthyroidism and ophthalmopathy. TCRdb redid the calling of the multiplex PCR reads with MiXCR, one entry per CDR3 protein. The profile shows hundreds of thousands of distinct CDR3 sequences, 45% of them singletons. What was sequenced was peripheral blood or thyroid tissue (not recorded which). These receptors all stem from an adult man with Graves' disease, either hyperthyroidism or ophthalmopathy (not recorded which). CDR3s include the opening cysteine and the closing phenylalanine or tryptophan. The order of the fields is D gene, CDR3 length, J gene, V gene, CDR3 protein. A D gene is named only where the DNA matches it firmly.

d_call: TRBD2; cdr3_length: 14; j_call: TRBJ2-7; v_call: TRBV7-8; cdr3_aa: CASSSSSGAYEQYF
d_call: -; cdr3_length: 11; j_call: TRBJ2-7; v_call: TRBV7-6; cdr3_aa: CASSLTNEQYF
d_call: -; cdr3_length: 14; j_call: TRBJ2-7; v_call: TRBV7-2; cdr3_aa: CASSPTGSSYEQYF
d_call: TRBD1; cdr3_length: 17; j_call: TRBJ1-6; v_call: TRBV19; cdr3_aa: CASNPGQGMGYNSPLHF
d_call: TRBD2; cdr3_length: 16; j_call: TRBJ2-5; v_call: TRBV15; cdr3_aa: CATSSTSGRESETQYF
d_call: TRBD1; cdr3_length: 15; j_call: TRBJ2-7; v_call: TRBV19; cdr3_aa: CASRNQGQGAYEQYF
d_call: -; cdr3_length: 11; j_call: TRBJ1-5; v_call: TRBV10-3; cdr3_aa: CAIGARQPQHF
d_call: TRBD1; cdr3_length: 14; j_call: TRBJ1-1; v_call: TRBV9; cdr3_aa: CASSDRGSDTEAFF
d_call: TRBD1; cdr3_length: 15; j_call: TRBJ1-6; v_call: TRBV7-2; cdr3_aa: CASSLDRGINSPLHF
d_call: -; cdr3_length: 14; j_call: TRBJ1-6; v_call: TRBV15; cdr3_aa: CATSRQGTGSPLHF